This entry concerns a single TCR beta chain. This clone was detected only once. Its antigen specificity is not known. Per-base qualities were not stored, and no clone one base away is much larger. This entry is derived from a study of T cell clonotyping in hematopoietic cell transplantation (TCRdb year 2021). With regard to the full study: Recipient samples taken before transplant were collected after cytoreduction. Recruitment of patients was conducted between 2015 and January 2017, and follow-up was continued until late 2020 or death. A total of 130 to 150 blood samples were collected in the study from roughly 32 consecutive transplant recipients and their related donors. Results and caveats for the whole study, not just this receptor: After transplant, TCR diversity in recipients dropped, and pathologically expanded clonotypes increased progressively from day 30 to day 180. Just a small fraction of recipient repertoires overlapped with donor repertoires, and more than 95% appeared de novo at the given depth. The sample size was limited, and CD4 and CD8 repertoire contributions could not be separated because cells were not sorted. Donor and pretransplant recipient Inverse Simpson Index values predicted broader posttransplant TCR repertoire diversity.

Deletion took 1 base off V and 4 bases off J, with a span of 13 bases between the germline ends. The CDR3 has 15 amino acids, counting the end cysteine and phenylalanine. Kept here is only the CDR3 DNA, which spans 45 bases and is read in frame from base 1. The germline V gene specifies MNHNS as CDR1 and SASEGT as CDR2. TCR beta CDR3 regions were amplified from genomic DNA with the immunoSEQ assay, a bias-controlled multiplex PCR using V- and J-specific primers. A proprietary barcode and Illumina adapter sequences were added to the CDR3 amplicons in a second PCR step. An Illumina MiSeq instrument was used for sequencing of the CDR3 libraries. In the original analysis: Export and quality control were performed with immunoSEQ Analyzer 3.0, and downstream analyses were performed with R Bioconductor and Immunarch. Repertoire metrics were calculated using only productive rearrangements within the normalized downsampled data set. Pathologically expanded clonotypes were defined as those larger than 5 templates in the normalized cohort. The Inverse Simpson Index was used to measure repertoire diversity. To capture all clonotypes, the CMV-specificity analyses were run on the non-normalized data set. TCRdb provides this immuneACCESS table in a form limited to in-frame rearrangements. Some clones are lacking; in checked studies, under half of them reflect an unresolved V gene, and why the rest are absent is not known. The D gene and trimming were derived from the DNA, and the V and J assignments and clone size from that table. This sample holds more than 40,000 clones; roughly 85% were observed only once. Of the sample, less than 3% falls within the top ten clones.

The time point tag for this specimen amounts to: recipient sample about 28 days before transplant, after cytoreduction. Blood from recipients was drawn about 28 days before transplant and again at days 30, 100 and 180 after transplant. Using Nuclei Lysis Solution, genomic DNA was extracted from unfractionated peripheral blood mononuclear cells that were either fresh or cryopreserved. The source was peripheral blood mononuclear cells, collected before stem cell transplant. This TCR derives from a man in his sixties with acute myeloid leukemia. Some clones in this sample may be carry-over from other donors' samples. The rearranged segments are TRBV6-1 and TRBJ1-2; possibly the D gene is TRBD1, per 5 matching bases. The CDR3 reads CASSEGQSLLYGYTF. DNA sequence: TGTGCCAGCAGTGAAGGACAGTCCCTTCTCTATGGCTACACCTTC.